A single sample gave rise to the 20 T cell receptor beta chains below, sequenced in a study of control samples from healthy donors and cancer patients. Generated by immunoSEQ multiplex PCR, the TCRdb table keeps only in-frame clones and is missing some. Found here are thousands of clones, 91% of them singletons; the top ten hold 20%. The sequencing sample was made of PBMCs. The receptors derive from a man aged 55 to 70 with colorectal cancer.

This chain connects TRBV3-1 (or the pseudogene TRBV3-2) to TRBJ1-1; TRBD1 agrees at 7 bases. Germline loops: CDR1 LGHDT, CDR2 YNNKEL (reference sequence). This CDR3 spans 14 amino acids. Trimming removed 3 bases from V and 11 bases from J; junction bases left unmatched: 12. The CDR3 DNA reads as TGTGCCAGCAGCCACCTGGACAGGCGGGGAATCGCTTTCTTT. It yields the protein CASSHLDRRGIAFF.

The V call is TRBV7-9, the J call TRBJ1-1, with D possibly TRBD1 on 5 matching bases. This CDR3 spans 15 amino acids. V was cut by 4 bases and J by 4 bases, with 16 bases left in between. Germline lookup yields CDR1 SEHNR and CDR2 FQNEAQ (reference sequence). The CDR3 region has the DNA TGTGCCAGCAGCTCCCCGAGGGGCGGAAGCACTGAAGCTTTCTTT. Amino acids: CASSSPRGGSTEAFF. Full variable domain (remainder filled in from reference TRBV7-9 and TRBJ1-1): DTGVSQNPRHKITKRGQNVTFRCDPISEHNRLYWYRQTLGQGPEFLTYFQNEAQLEKSRLLSDRFSAERPKGSFSTLEIQRTEQGDSAMYLCASSSPRGGSTEAFFGQGTRLTVV.

The chain couples TRBV2 to TRBJ2-2; the D is unclear. The CDR3 runs to 14 residues. Germline lookup yields CDR1 SNHLY and CDR2 FYNNEI. V shed 4 bases and J shed 6 bases, with 12 bases lying between them. In DNA form, the CDR3 reads TGTGCCAGCAGTGGAATCATCGGGTCCGGGGAGCTGTTTTTT. Its translation: CASSGIIGSGELFF.

This chain connects TRBV14 to TRBJ1-1; no clear D gene. This CDR3 comprises 14 residues. Trimming left V 4 bases short and J 11 bases short, with 20 bases between. Germline V CDR1 and CDR2: SGHDN, FVKESK. CDR3 protein: CASSPIGPASRAFF. DNA of the CDR3: TGTGCCAGCAGCCCGATCGGCCCCGCCTCTAGGGCTTTCTTT.

This clone was seen only once. The chain uses TRBV4-3 and TRBJ1-3; D call uncertain. The CDR3 length is 15 residues. Trimming stripped 5 bases from V and 1 base from J, with 12 bases between. Germline CDR1 reads LGHNA; CDR2 reads YSLEER. The DNA of the CDR3 is TGCGCCAGCAGCACTACAAGTTTTTCTGGAAACACCATATATTTT. Protein product: CASSTTSFSGNTIYF.

The V call is TRBV19, the J call TRBJ1-1, with TRBD1 matching over 12 bases. This CDR3 comprises 17 residues. Germline trimming cut 5 bases from V and 3 bases from J; bases unmatched to any gene: 10. CDR1 and CDR2 (germline): LNHDA, SQIVND (reference sequence). The CDR3 spells CASSGRQGQGADTEAFF. CDR3 coding DNA: TGTGCCAGTAGTGGACGCCAGGGACAGGGGGCGGACACTGAAGCTTTCTTT.

This chain uses TRBV3-1 (or the pseudogene TRBV3-2) with TRBJ2-3, with D unclear. V was clipped by 3 bases and J by 6 bases, with 7 bases between them. Germline V gene data show CDR1 as LGHDT and CDR2 as YNNKEL (reference sequence). CDR3 length equals 12 residues. CDR3: CASSHPKDTQYF. The CDR3 bases are TGTGCCAGCAGCCATCCCAAGGATACGCAGTATTTT.

The rearrangement joins TRBV7-3 to TRBJ2-3; D gene ambiguous. V shed 6 bases and J shed 4 bases, with 11 bases lying between them. The CDR3 spans 13 residues. The germline gives CDR1 SGHTA, CDR2 FQGTGA. The CDR3 region has the DNA TGTGCCAGCAGTGCCCTCGGTGCAGATACGCAGTATTTT. This translates into CASSALGADTQYF.

This chain connects TRBV7-9 to TRBJ2-6; D not certain. With 8 bases removed from V and 0 bases from J, the gap between germline ends came to 8 bases. CDR1 is SEHNR, CDR2 FQNEAQ, per germline (reference sequence). This CDR3 spans 14 amino acids. CDR3 nucleotide sequence: TGTGCCAGCCCGAAGCCCTCTGGGGCCAACGTCCTGACTTTC. The encoded protein is CASPKPSGANVLTF.

The rearrangement joins TRBV2 to TRBJ1-1; possibly TRBD1 for D (6 bases). Trimming stripped 6 bases from V and 4 bases from J, with 15 bases between. The germline V gene has CDR1 SNHLY and CDR2 FYNNEI. The CDR3 is made up of 14 amino acids. This CDR3 reads CASSFSEGGTEAFF. The DNA for the CDR3 is TGTGCCAGCAGCTTTTCAGAGGGGGGCACTGAAGCTTTCTTT.

This clone has just one count. This chain connects TRBV19 to TRBJ2-7; 9 bases map to TRBD1. CDR1 is LNHDA and CDR2 is SQIVND in the germline V gene (reference sequence). The CDR3 sequence is 14 residues long. J was trimmed by 6 bases and V by 3 bases; bases with no gene match: 6. CDR3 region: CASSIRTGEGEQYF. CDR3 nucleotide sequence: TGTGCCAGTAGTATCCGGACAGGGGAGGGCGAGCAGTACTTC.

This sequence joins TRBV2 and TRBJ1-5; TRBD1 matches 7 bases. The ends lost 7 bases at V and 4 bases at J; junction bases unmatched: 10. This CDR3 is built from 15 residues. Germline V gene sequence: CDR1 SNHLY, CDR2 FYNNEI. The CDR3 DNA sequence: TGTGCCAGCACCTTGACAGGGAGGAGTAATCAGCCCCAGCATTTT. Encoded protein: CASTLTGRSNQPQHF.

The CDR3: CASSQEKYSNTDTQYF. The CDR3 DNA is TGTGCCAGCAGCCAAGAAAAATATTCAAATACAGATACGCAGTATTTT. The chain carries TRBV4-2 and TRBJ2-3; D gene uncertain. This CDR3 spans 16 amino acids. CDR1 is LGHNA and CDR2 is YNFKEQ in the germline V gene. Trimming took off 0 bases at V and 3 bases at J, with 13 bases between the two ends.

The chain combines TRBV27 with TRBJ2-5; TRBD2 matches at 16 bases. Germline V gene lookup returns CDR1 MNHEY and CDR2 SMNVEV (reference sequence). The CDR3 extends over 17 amino acids. Germline trimming cut 5 bases from V and 5 bases from J; bases unmatched to any gene: 8. The CDR3 is CASSEGTSGGAMETQYF. DNA of the CDR3: TGTGCCAGCAGTGAAGGGACTAGCGGGGGGGCCATGGAGACCCAGTACTTC.

This rearrangement joins TRBV18 to TRBJ2-7; possible D gene TRBD1, 6 bases. This CDR3 comprises 15 residues. Looked up from germline, CDR1 is KGHSH and CDR2 is LQKENI. V was trimmed by 1 base and J by 7 bases, leaving 17 bases between them. The CDR3 DNA reads TGTGCCAGCTCACCACAATCCGGGACACGTTTGGAGCAGTACTTC. Translated, it gives CASSPQSGTRLEQYF.

This chain uses TRBV2 with TRBJ1-1; tentatively, D is TRBD1 (5 bases). Trimming cost V 7 bases and J 0 bases, with 12 bases left between them. CDR3 size: 14 residues. Looked up from germline, CDR1 is SNHLY and CDR2 is FYNNEI. The CDR3 here is CASKSDSLNTEAFF. The CDR3 DNA is TGTGCCAGCAAAAGCGACAGTTTGAACACTGAAGCTTTCTTT.

In this sample, this clone turned up a few times. The chain couples TRBV19 to TRBJ1-2, with no clear D. Trimming removed 3 bases at V and 4 bases at J, with 9 bases between. CDR3 length equals 13 residues. Germline V gene sequence: CDR1 LNHDA, CDR2 SQIVND (reference sequence). The CDR3: CASSMGGLYGYTF. The CDR3 DNA is TGTGCCAGTAGTATGGGCGGGCTCTATGGCTACACCTTC. Complete variable domain (other parts from reference TRBV19 and TRBJ1-2): DGGITQSPKYLFRKEGQNVTLSCEQNLNHDAMYWYRQDPGQGLRLIYYSQIVNDFQKGDIAEGYSVSREKKESFPLTVTSAQKNPTAFYLCASSMGGLYGYTFGSGTRLTVV.

The chain couples TRBV5-5 to TRBJ2-7; 9 nucleotides align to TRBD1. Germline V gene sequence: CDR1 SGHKS, CDR2 YYEKEE (reference sequence). The CDR3 has 14 residues. After removal of 1 base from V and 5 bases from J, the junction contained 4 bases not matched to a gene. The chain's CDR3 is CASSLFRTGDEQYF. The DNA for the CDR3 is TGTGCCAGCAGCTTGTTTAGGACAGGGGACGAGCAGTACTTC.

This clone was seen a single time. This rearrangement joins TRBV7-8 to TRBJ1-1; 8 bases align to TRBD1. The ends lost 1 base at V and 3 bases at J; junction bases unmatched: 1. In germline, CDR1 is SGHVS, CDR2 FQNEAQ. This CDR3 spans 14 amino acids. This CDR3 is CASSLGTGYTEAFF. CDR3 DNA: TGTGCCAGCAGCTTAGGGACAGGGTACACTGAAGCTTTCTTT.

The chain uses TRBV4-2 and TRBJ2-3; 11 bases are shared with TRBD1. V lost 5 bases to trimming and J lost 1 base; unmatched junction nucleotides: 5. There are 16 residues in the CDR3. From germline, CDR1 is LGHNA and CDR2 YNFKEQ. CDR3: CASSYGTGGRTDTQYF. CDR3 DNA: TGTGCCAGCAGCTACGGGACAGGGGGTCGCACAGATACGCAGTATTTT.